What follows are 12 T cell receptor beta chains derived from one specimen sequenced in a study of beta chain features in type 1 diabetes. General study findings and limits: For Type 1 diabetes patients, all four CD4+ subsets carried TCRB CDR3s that were moderately but significantly shorter.

No antigen is known for these receptors. Every isolated RNA sample was fully reverse transcribed, so sequencing captured expressed TCRB transcripts. The method was immunoSEQ multiplex PCR; TCRdb's version includes in-frame clones alone and lacks a portion of them. The sample has 160,000 or so clones, about 9% seen once. Sequenced material: central memory CD4+ T cells from blood. Receptors originate from a woman between 18 and 29 years old with type 1 diabetes.

The chain couples TRBV5-1 to TRBJ2-1; tentative D call: TRBD1 (5 bases). The germline CDR1 and CDR2 sequences are SGHRS and YFSETQ. The CDR3 contains 14 residues. V lost 3 bases to trimming and J lost 7 bases, with 14 bases between them. The CDR3 DNA follows: TGCGCCAGCAGCTACGACAGTAACGGGAATGAGCAGTTCTTC. It encodes CASSYDSNGNEQFF.

The V gene is TRBV18, the J gene TRBJ2-5; 9 nucleotides align to TRBD1. The junction had 10 bases not matched to a gene; V was cut back by 3 bases and J by 5 bases. The germline V gene has CDR1 KGHSH and CDR2 LQKENI. The CDR3 extends over 16 amino acids. The CDR3 protein is CASSPSGTGRGETQYF. CDR3 sequence (DNA): TGTGCCAGCTCACCGTCCGGGACAGGGCGAGGGGAGACCCAGTACTTC.

This clone was counted between two and nine times. CDR3 DNA: TGTGCCAGCAGCTTAGATGGGACAGGGGTCGCTGAAGCTTTCTTT. Protein sequence: CASSLDGTGVAEAFF. V gene TRBV7-9 combines with J gene TRBJ1-1, with TRBD1 matching 10 bases. In germline, CDR1 is SEHNR, CDR2 FQNEAQ (reference sequence). Trimming removed 1 base from V and 6 bases from J; junction bases left unmatched: 5. The CDR3 is 15 residues long.

This clone appeared many times. The chain has TRBV7-2 and TRBJ2-7; possibly TRBD1 for D (6 bases). This CDR3 contains 15 residues. Germline V gene sequence: CDR1 SGHTA, CDR2 FQGNSA. With 5 bases removed from V and 0 bases from J, the gap between germline ends came to 14 bases. The CDR3, as DNA: TGTGCCAGCAGCCGACAGGCCCCCAGCTCCTACGAGCAGTACTTC. This sequence encodes CASSRQAPSSYEQYF.

The chain links TRBV4-1 to TRBJ2-3, with D possibly being TRBD2 (6 bases). In germline, CDR1 is MGHRA, CDR2 YSYEKL. This CDR3 has 13 amino acids. V shed 0 bases and J shed 9 bases, with 10 bases lying between them. CDR3 region: CASSQERAGTQYF. The CDR3 DNA sequence: TGCGCCAGCAGCCAAGAACGGGCGGGAACGCAGTATTTT.

The sample holds many counts of this clone. The sample contains more than one DNA sequence encoding this CDR3. This chain links TRBV7-2 with TRBJ2-7; D unclear. The V and J ends lost 4 bases and 3 bases respectively, with 4 bases between them. This CDR3 spans 11 amino acids. Per germline, CDR1 SGHTA and CDR2 FQGNSA. Here the CDR3 reads CASSSYYEQYF. As DNA, the CDR3 is TGTGCCAGCAGCTCTTACTACGAGCAGTACTTC.

This chain uses TRBV25-1 with TRBJ2-2; TRBD1 matches at 8 bases. J was trimmed by 2 bases and V by 5 bases; bases with no gene match: 4. Germline CDR1 reads MGHDK; CDR2 reads SYGVNS. This CDR3 region has 15 residues. The CDR3 bases are TGTGCCAGCAGTAACACAGGGGGAAACACCGGGGAGCTGTTTTTT. It codes for CASSNTGGNTGELFF.

This clone was observed at least ten times. This chain links TRBV7-2 with TRBJ2-7; D unclear. V was shortened by 5 bases and J by 7 bases, with 15 bases between the two germline ends. The CDR3 runs 13 residues. Looked up from germline, CDR1 is SGHTA and CDR2 is FQGNSA. The CDR3 coding sequence is TGTGCCAGCAGCCCCGGCACCCTCGGGGAGCAGTACTTC. Its protein product is CASSPGTLGEQYF.

The chain carries TRBV29-1 and TRBJ2-3; D is possibly TRBD2 (5 bases). Trimming cost V 4 bases and J 0 bases, with 11 bases left between them. From germline, CDR1 is SQVTM and CDR2 ANQGSEA. The CDR3 consists of 14 residues. In nucleotides, the CDR3 is TGCAGCGTTGGTTTAGGGAGTAGCACAGATACGCAGTATTTT. Protein: CSVGLGSSTDTQYF.

This clone was picked up a small number of times. The chain recombines TRBV19 with TRBJ2-6, with a weak D call TRBD2 (6 bases). The CDR3 is made up of 18 amino acids. Trimming shortened V by 6 bases and J by 0 bases, and 18 bases separated the two germline ends. Per the germline V gene, CDR1 is LNHDA and CDR2 is SQIVND (reference sequence). This chain's CDR3 is CASSVRGSSDSGANVLTF. The CDR3 region has the DNA TGTGCCAGTAGCGTCCGGGGGTCCTCTGACTCTGGGGCCAACGTCCTGACTTTC.

This clone was observed a handful of times. The genes are TRBV7-9 and TRBJ1-2; perhaps TRBD1 as D (6 bases). The CDR3 runs to 15 residues. Germline loops: CDR1 SEHNR, CDR2 FQNEAQ (reference sequence). V dropped 3 bases and J dropped 0 bases, with 11 bases sitting between them. The CDR3 DNA reads TGTGCCAGCAGCTTCGAAGGGGGTTCTAACTATGGCTACACCTTC. This sequence encodes CASSFEGGSNYGYTF.

This clone was counted a few times. V and J are TRBV19 and TRBJ1-1; a weak D match, TRBD1 (5 bases). Trimming left V 5 bases short and J 3 bases short, with 13 bases between. The CDR3 covers 14 residues. From germline, CDR1 is LNHDA and CDR2 SQIVND (reference sequence). DNA of the CDR3: TGTGCCAGTAGTCTCCGGCGGGGGTACACTGAAGCTTTCTTT. As protein: CASSLRRGYTEAFF.